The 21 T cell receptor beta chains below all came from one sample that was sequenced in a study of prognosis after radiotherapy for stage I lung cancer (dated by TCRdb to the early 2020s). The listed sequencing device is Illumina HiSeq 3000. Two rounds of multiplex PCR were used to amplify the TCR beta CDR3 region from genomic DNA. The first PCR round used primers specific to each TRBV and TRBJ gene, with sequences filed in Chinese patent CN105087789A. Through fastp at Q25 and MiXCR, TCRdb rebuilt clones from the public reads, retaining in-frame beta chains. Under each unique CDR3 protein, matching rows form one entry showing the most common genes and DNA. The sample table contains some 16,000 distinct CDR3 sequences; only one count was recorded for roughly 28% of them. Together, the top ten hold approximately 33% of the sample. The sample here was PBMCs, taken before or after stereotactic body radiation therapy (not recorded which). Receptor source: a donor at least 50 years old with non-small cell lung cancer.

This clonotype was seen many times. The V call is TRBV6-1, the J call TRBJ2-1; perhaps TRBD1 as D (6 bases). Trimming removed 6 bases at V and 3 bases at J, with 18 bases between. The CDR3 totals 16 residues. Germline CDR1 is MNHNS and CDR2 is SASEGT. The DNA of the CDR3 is TGTGCCAGCAGCGATAGGACAGAGTGGTACTACAATGAGCAGTTCTTC. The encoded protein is CASSDRTEWYYNEQFF.

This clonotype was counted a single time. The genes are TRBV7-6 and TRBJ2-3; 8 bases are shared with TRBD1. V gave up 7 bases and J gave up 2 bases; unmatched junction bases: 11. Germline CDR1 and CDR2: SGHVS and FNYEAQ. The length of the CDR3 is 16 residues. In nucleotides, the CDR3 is TGTGCCAGCAAATCCTCCGGGACAGGCTTCACAGATACGCAGTATTTT. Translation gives CASKSSGTGFTDTQYF.

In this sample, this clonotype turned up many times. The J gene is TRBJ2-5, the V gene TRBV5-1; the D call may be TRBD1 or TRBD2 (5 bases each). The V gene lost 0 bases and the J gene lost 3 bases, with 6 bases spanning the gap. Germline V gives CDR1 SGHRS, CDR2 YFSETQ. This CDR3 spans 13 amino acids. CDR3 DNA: TGCGCCAGCAGCTTGGGAGGGGAAGAGACCCAGTACTTC. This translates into CASSLGGEETQYF.

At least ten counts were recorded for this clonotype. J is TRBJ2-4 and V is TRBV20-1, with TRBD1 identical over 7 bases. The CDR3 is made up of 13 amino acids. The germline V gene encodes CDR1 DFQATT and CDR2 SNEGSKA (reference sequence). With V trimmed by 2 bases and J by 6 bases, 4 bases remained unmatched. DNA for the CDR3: TGCAGTGCTAGAAACAGGGGAGCAAACATTCAGTACTTC. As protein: CSARNRGANIQYF.

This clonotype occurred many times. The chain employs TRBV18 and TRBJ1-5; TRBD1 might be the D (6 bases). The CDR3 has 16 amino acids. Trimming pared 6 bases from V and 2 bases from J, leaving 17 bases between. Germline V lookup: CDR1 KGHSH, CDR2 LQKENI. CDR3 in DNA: TGTGCCAGCTCCCAAGACAGGAATCGTGGCAATCAGCCCCAGCATTTT. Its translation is CASSQDRNRGNQPQHF.

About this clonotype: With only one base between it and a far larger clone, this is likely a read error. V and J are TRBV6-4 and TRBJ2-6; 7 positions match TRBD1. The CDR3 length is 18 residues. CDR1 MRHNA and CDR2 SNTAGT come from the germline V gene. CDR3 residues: CASSSRQGWSSVANVLTF. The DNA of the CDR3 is TGTGCCAGCAGTTCTAGACAGGGTTGGAGCTCTGTGGCCAACGTCCTGACTTTC.

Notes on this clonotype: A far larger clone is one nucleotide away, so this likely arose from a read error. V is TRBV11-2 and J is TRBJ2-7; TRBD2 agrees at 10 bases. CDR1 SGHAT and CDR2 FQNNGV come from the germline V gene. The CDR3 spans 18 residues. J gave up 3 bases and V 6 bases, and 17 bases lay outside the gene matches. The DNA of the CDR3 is TGTGCCAGCAGTTTTTTGGCTAGCGGGAGTCATACCTACTACGAGCAGTACTTC. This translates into CASSFLASGSHTYYEQYF. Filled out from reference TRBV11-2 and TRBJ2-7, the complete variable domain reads EAGVAQSPRYKIIEKRQSVAFWCNPISGHATLYWYQQILGQGPKLLIQFQNNGVVDDSQLPKDRFSAERLKGVDSTLKIQPAKLEDSAVYLCASSFLASGSHTYYEQYFGPGTRLTVT.

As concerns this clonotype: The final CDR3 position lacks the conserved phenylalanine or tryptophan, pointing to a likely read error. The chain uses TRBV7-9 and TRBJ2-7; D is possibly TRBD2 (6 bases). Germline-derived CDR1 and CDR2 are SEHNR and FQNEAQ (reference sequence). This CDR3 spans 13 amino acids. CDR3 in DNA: TGTGCCATCAGCTTCACTACGGCGGGAGAGCAGTACCTC. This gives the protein CAISFTTAGEQYL.

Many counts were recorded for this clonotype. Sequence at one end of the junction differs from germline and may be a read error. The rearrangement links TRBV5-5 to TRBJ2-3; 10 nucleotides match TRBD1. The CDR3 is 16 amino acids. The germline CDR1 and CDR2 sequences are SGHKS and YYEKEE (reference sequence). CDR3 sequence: CASSLGGTGVSDTQYF. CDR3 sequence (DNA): TGTGCCAGCAGTTTGGGAGGGACAGGGGTTTCAGATACGCAGTATTTT.

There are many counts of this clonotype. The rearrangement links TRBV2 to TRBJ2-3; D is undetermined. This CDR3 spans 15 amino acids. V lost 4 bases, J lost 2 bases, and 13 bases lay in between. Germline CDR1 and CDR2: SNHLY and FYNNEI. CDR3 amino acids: CASSADFSATDTQYF. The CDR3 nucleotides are TGTGCCAGCAGTGCCGACTTTTCGGCCACAGATACGCAGTATTTT. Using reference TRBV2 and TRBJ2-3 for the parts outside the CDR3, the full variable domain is EPEVTQTPSHQVTQMGQEVILRCVPISNHLYFYWYRQILGQKVEFLVSFYNNEISEKSEIFDDQFSVERPDGSNFTLKIRSTKLEDSAMYFCASSADFSATDTQYFGPGTRLTVL.

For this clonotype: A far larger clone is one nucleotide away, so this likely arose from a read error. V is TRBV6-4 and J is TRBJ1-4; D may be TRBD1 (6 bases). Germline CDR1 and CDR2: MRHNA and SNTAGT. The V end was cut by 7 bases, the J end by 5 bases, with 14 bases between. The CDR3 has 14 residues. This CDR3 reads CASKLGGANEKLFF. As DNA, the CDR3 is TGTGCCAGCAAACTCGGGGGGGCCAATGAAAAACTGTTTTTT.

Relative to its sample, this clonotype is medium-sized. CDR3: CSARGGAGDSYEQYF. In nucleotides, the CDR3 is TGCAGTGCTAGAGGAGGAGCGGGGGACTCCTACGAGCAGTACTTC. The chain links TRBV20-1 to TRBJ2-7; TRBD2 aligns across 8 bases. This CDR3 region has 15 residues. Germline-derived CDR1 and CDR2 are DFQATT and SNEGSKA (reference sequence). V lost 1 base to trimming and J lost 0 bases; unmatched junction nucleotides: 5.

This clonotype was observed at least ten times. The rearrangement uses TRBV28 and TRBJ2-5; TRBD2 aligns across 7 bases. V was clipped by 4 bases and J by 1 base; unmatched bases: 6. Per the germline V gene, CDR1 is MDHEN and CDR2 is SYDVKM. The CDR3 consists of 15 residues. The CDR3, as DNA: TGTGCCAGCAGTTCGCCTAGCGGAGGCCAAGAGACCCAGTACTTC. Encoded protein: CASSSPSGGQETQYF.

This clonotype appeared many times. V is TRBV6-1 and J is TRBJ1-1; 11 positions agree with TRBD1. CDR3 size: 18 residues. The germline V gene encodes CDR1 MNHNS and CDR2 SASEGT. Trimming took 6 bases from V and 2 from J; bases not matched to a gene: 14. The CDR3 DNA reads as TGTGCCAGCAGCTCCCTTCGGGGGACAGGGGGGAGCAACACTGAAGCTTTCTTT. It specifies CASSSLRGTGGSNTEAFF.

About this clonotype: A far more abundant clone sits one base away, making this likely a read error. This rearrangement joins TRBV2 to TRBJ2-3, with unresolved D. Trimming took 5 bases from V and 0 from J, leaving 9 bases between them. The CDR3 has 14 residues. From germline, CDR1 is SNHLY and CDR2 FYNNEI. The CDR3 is CASSPSVSTDTQYF. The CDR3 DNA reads TGTGCCAGCAGTCCGAGCGTGAGCACAGATACGCAGTATTTT.

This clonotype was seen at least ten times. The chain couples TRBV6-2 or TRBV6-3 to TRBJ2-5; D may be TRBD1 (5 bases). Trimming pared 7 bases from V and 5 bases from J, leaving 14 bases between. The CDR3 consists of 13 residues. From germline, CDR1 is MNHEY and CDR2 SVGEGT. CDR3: CASILQGTETQYF. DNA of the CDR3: TGTGCCAGCATTCTGCAGGGTACGGAGACCCAGTACTTC.

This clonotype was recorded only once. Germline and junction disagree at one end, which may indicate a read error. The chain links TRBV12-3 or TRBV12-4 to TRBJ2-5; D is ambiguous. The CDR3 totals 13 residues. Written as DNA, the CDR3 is TGTTCCAGCAGTTTAGGGCCAAAAGAGACCCAGTACTTC. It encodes CSSSLGPKETQYF.

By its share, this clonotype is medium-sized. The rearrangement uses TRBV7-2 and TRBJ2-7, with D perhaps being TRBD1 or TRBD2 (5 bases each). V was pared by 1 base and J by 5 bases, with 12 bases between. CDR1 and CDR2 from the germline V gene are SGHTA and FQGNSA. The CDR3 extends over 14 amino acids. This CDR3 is CASSLVGRDHEQYF. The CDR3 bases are TGTGCCAGCAGCTTAGTCGGCAGGGACCACGAGCAGTACTTC.

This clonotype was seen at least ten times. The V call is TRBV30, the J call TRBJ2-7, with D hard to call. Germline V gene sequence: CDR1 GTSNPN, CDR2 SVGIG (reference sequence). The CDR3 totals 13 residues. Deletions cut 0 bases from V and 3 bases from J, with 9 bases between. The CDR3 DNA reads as TGTGCCTGGAGTGTACTCCGAGGCTACGAGCAGTACTTC. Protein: CAWSVLRGYEQYF.

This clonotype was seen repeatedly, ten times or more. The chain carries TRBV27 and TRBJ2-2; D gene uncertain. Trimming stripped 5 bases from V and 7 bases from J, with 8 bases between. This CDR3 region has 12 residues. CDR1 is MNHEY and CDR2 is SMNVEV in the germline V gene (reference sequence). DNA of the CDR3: TGTGCCAGCAGTCCAACCCTCGGGGAGCTGTTTTTT. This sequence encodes CASSPTLGELFF.

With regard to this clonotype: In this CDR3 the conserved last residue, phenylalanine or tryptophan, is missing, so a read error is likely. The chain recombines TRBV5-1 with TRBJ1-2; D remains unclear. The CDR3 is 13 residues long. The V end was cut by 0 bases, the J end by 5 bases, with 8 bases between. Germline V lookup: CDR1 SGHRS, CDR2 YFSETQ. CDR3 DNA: TGCGCCAGCAGCTTGGGGACCGGATATGGCTACACCCTC. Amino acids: CASSLGTGYGYTL.